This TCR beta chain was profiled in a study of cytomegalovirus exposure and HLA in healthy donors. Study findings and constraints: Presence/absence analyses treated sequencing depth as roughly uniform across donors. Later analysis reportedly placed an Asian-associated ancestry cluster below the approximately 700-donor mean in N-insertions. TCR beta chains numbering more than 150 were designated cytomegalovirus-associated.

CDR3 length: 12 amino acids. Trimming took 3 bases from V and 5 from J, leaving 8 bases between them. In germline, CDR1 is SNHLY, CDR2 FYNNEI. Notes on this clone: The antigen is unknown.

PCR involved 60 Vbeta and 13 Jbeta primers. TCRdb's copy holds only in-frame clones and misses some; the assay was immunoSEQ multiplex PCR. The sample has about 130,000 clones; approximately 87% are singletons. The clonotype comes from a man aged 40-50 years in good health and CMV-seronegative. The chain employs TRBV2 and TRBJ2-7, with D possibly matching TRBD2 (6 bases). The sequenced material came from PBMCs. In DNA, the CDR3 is TGTGCCAGCAGTGAGGGGAGGAACGAGCAGTACTTC. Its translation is CASSEGRNEQYF. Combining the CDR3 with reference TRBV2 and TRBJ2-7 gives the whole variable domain EPEVTQTPSHQVTQMGQEVILRCVPISNHLYFYWYRQILGQKVEFLVSFYNNEISEKSEIFDDQFSVERPDGSNFTLKIRSTKLEDSAMYFCASSEGRNEQYFGPGTRLTVT.